This TCR beta chain was recovered during a study of blood T cell repertoires in COVID-19 (dated by TCRdb to about 2020). Context from the whole study: Collaborator samples came from the United States, Italy and Spain and covered acute and convalescent phases of COVID-19. The sample metadata nearly always contained a de-identified subject ID, COVID-19 status, age in years and sex. HLA class I and class II types, where available, came from metadata supplied by the sample provider rather than from assay-based typing. Subjects who had been exposed to COVID-19, were actively infected with it, or had recovered from it provided the deeply sampled blood TCRbeta repertoires that made up the dataset. The repertoires were made available in a free public database intended to serve as a resource for research on the immune response to SARS-CoV-2. The samples were drawn from two sources: the first 160 participants of the ongoing ImmuneRACE study, and over 1,000 subjects contributed by 6 global collaborators. The material from the prospective study consisted of cDNA or gDNA derived from T cells, B-cell-depleted T cells, or PBMCs. Study-wide findings and limitations: Clinical and demographic metadata were provided uncurated, with the amount varying by source and participant.

TCRbeta CDR3 regions were amplified from genomic DNA using the immunoSEQ Assay, a bias-controlled multiplex PCR. The published analysis was carried out like this. The number of nucleated cells in each sample was estimated by amplification of reference gene primers within the assay. Sequence reads were collapsed and filtered to measure the absolute abundance of every unique TCRbeta CDR3 rearrangement. Productive Simpson clonality was computed per sample as the square root of Simpson's diversity index over productive rearrangements. As stored in TCRdb, this immuneACCESS dataset retains in-frame rearrangements with V and J assigned. A fraction of the clones does not appear; measured against another copy, unresolved V genes explain less than half of the discrepancy, and the remainder lacks a known reason. V, J and clone size are taken as reported in that table, and D and trimming were inferred from the DNA itself. The table for this sample lists 60,000 to 80,000 clones; approximately 92% of them were counted only once. 5.5% to 6.5% of the sample comes from the top ten.

Taken from cysteine to phenylalanine, the CDR3 has 13 residues. The retained sequence is limited to the CDR3, 39 bases, with the frame set at the first base. V lost 6 bases and J lost 4 bases, and the count of bases not matched to a germline gene is 5. Concerning this clone: This clone's antigen is unknown. The record has no base qualities; no much larger clone is one base away.

Each collaborating institution followed its own protocols to collect whole blood in K2EDTA tubes. For TCRbeta analysis, collaborators shipped samples as frozen whole blood, isolated PBMCs, or DNA extracted from either of those sample types. This receptor was taken from a human donor in a cohort sampled during active COVID-19. Sequenced sample: peripheral blood. Recombination joined TRBV12-3 or TRBV12-4 with TRBJ1-1; 7 central bases correspond to TRBD1. The nucleotide sequence is TGTGCCAGCAGGTCACAGGGGAGCACTGAAGCTTTCTTT. Translated, it reads CASRSQGSTEAFF.